This T cell receptor (beta chain) was captured by sequencing in a study of OX40 agonist ivuxolimab in advanced cancers. For the study at large: An anti-OX40 (CD134) antibody with agonistic activity, ivuxolimab, was administered to patients. Age averaged around 60 years (range about 20 to 79), and approximately 80% were male.

Worth noting for this clone: Its specificity is unknown.

Germline V gives CDR1 SGHRS, CDR2 YFSETQ. Deletions cut 4 bases from V and 2 bases from J, with 14 bases between. The CDR3 runs to 15 residues. Sequencing used immunoSEQ multiplex PCR; TCRdb keeps in-frame clones, though not all of them. The table records over 85,000 clones, approximately 90% of them present only once. Study conclusions and caveats: The expanded peripheral T cells' antigen specificity was not determined.

The J gene is TRBJ2-3, the V gene TRBV5-1; TRBD1 or TRBD2 may be the D gene (7 bases each). The receptor was isolated from an adult with an advanced solid tumor such as melanoma, head and neck, liver or kidney cancer. The sample in question was CD4+ or CD8+ T cells sorted from blood, obtained in a trial of the OX40 agonist ivuxolimab. CDR3 DNA: TGCGCCAGCAGCCCAGGGGGGGTTTTCACAGATACGCAGTATTTT. It encodes CASSPGGVFTDTQYF.